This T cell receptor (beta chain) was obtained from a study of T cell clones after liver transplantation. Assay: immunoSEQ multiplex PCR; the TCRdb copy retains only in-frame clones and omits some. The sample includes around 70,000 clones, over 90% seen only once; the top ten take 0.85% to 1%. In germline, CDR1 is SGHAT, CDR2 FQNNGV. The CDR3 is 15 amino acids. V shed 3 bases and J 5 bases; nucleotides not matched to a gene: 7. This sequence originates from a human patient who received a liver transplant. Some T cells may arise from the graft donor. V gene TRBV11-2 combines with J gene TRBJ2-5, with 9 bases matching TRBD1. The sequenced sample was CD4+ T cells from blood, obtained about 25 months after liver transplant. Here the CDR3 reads CASSLGQGSLETQYF. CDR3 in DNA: TGTGCCAGCAGCTTGGGACAGGGCAGTTTGGAGACCCAGTACTTC. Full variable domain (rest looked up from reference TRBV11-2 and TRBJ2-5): EAGVAQSPRYKIIEKRQSVAFWCNPISGHATLYWYQQILGQGPKLLIQFQNNGVVDDSQLPKDRFSAERLKGVDSTLKIQPAKLEDSAVYLCASSLGQGSLETQYFGPGTRLLVL.